These T cell receptor beta chains were read from a single sample in a study of regulatory T cells in long-lasting Graves disease. TCRdb recomputed calls from the multiplex PCR reads with MiXCR, one row per CDR3 protein. The repertoire consists of about 560,000 distinct CDR3 sequences, with about 16% occurring once and the leading ten covering approximately 12%. The same specimen was also included in a second study, on T cells in Graves' hyperthyroidism and ophthalmopathy.

The material sequenced was peripheral blood mononuclear cells (PBMCs), taken at new diagnosis, from a patient treated with antithyroid drugs. The source is a man between 18 and 35 years old with Graves disease. CDR3s include the opening cysteine and the closing phenylalanine or tryptophan. D genes are given only for firm matches. Expanded clones are given a class, and other clones once, few, many or no size at all.

J gene: TRBJ2-3
clone size: NA
D gene: NA
V gene: TRBV7-9
CDR3 protein: CASSPPLTRIVGTQYF
CDR3 DNA: TGTGCCAGCAGCCCCCCTTTAACTAGAATCGTCGGTACGCAGTATTTT

J gene: TRBJ2-3
clone size: many
D gene: NA
V gene: TRBV7-3
CDR3 protein: CASSLTGSDTDTQYF
CDR3 DNA: TGTGCCAGCAGCTTAACGGGCTCGGACACAGATACGCAGTATTTT

J gene: TRBJ1-5
clone size: NA
D gene: TRBD1
V gene: TRBV27
CDR3 protein: CASSSTGTGGNQPQHF
CDR3 DNA: TGTGCCAGCAGTTCCACCGGGACAGGGGGTAATCAGCCCCAGCATTTT

J gene: TRBJ2-1
clone size: many
D gene: TRBD1
V gene: TRBV27
CDR3 protein: CASSFSLTGASYNEQFF
CDR3 DNA: TGTGCCAGCAGCTTTTCGCTGACAGGGGCCTCCTACAATGAGCAGTTCTTC

J gene: TRBJ1-3
clone size: NA
D gene: NA
V gene: TRBV7-9
CDR3 protein: CASSSGSGGSTNTIYF
CDR3 DNA: TGTGCCAGCAGCTCAGGCTCGGGTGGGTCGACAAACACCATATATTTT

J gene: TRBJ2-7
clone size: NA
D gene: NA
V gene: TRBV5-1
CDR3 protein: CASSSGPFYEQYF
CDR3 DNA: TGCGCCAGCTCGTCCGGCCCTTTCTACGAGCAGTACTTC

J gene: TRBJ2-5
clone size: few
D gene: NA
V gene: TRBV20-1
CDR3 protein: CSATRSQETQYF
CDR3 DNA: TGCAGTGCTACCAGGTCCCAAGAGACCCAGTACTTC

J gene: TRBJ2-1
clone size: NA
D gene: NA
V gene: TRBV20-1
CDR3 protein: CSVRGEQFF
CDR3 DNA: TGCAGTGTTAGGGGGGAGCAGTTCTTC

J gene: TRBJ2-7
clone size: many
D gene: NA
V gene: TRBV29-1
CDR3 protein: CSVGAPGRSGEQYF
CDR3 DNA: TGCAGCGTTGGGGCCCCGGGTCGATCGGGGGAGCAGTACTTC

J gene: TRBJ1-5
clone size: many
D gene: NA
V gene: TRBV28
CDR3 protein: CASRETENQPQHF
CDR3 DNA: TGTGCCAGCAGGGAGACAGAGAATCAGCCCCAGCATTTT

J gene: TRBJ1-2
clone size: once
D gene: NA
V gene: TRBV6-1
CDR3 protein: CASWRGSYGYTF
CDR3 DNA: TGTGCCAGCTGGCGAGGCTCCTATGGCTACACCTTC

J gene: TRBJ1-2
clone size: many
D gene: TRBD1
V gene: TRBV3-1
CDR3 protein: CASSPPDRGYGYTF
CDR3 DNA: TGTGCCAGCAGCCCTCCGGACAGGGGCTATGGCTACACCTTC

J gene: TRBJ2-6
clone size: NA
D gene: NA
V gene: TRBV5-1
CDR3 protein: CASSFSRGSGANVLTF
CDR3 DNA: TGCGCCAGCAGCTTTAGCAGGGGCTCTGGGGCCAACGTCCTGACTTTC

J gene: TRBJ2-1
clone size: few
D gene: TRBD2
V gene: TRBV9
CDR3 protein: CASSAPERDPYNEQFF
CDR3 DNA: TGTGCCAGCAGCGCCCCAGAGCGGGACCCCTACAATGAGCAGTTCTTC

J gene: TRBJ1-5
clone size: many
D gene: NA
V gene: TRBV20-1
CDR3 protein: CSATRPSNQPQHF
CDR3 DNA: TGCAGTGCCACACGCCCTAGCAATCAGCCCCAGCATTTT

J gene: TRBJ2-2
clone size: few
D gene: NA
V gene: TRBV27
CDR3 protein: CASSLSDSGGGELFF
CDR3 DNA: TGTGCCAGCAGTTTATCGGACTCCGGGGGCGGGGAGCTGTTTTTT

J gene: TRBJ2-1
clone size: few
D gene: TRBD1
V gene: TRBV13
CDR3 protein: CASSLEDRGNEQFF
CDR3 DNA: TGTGCCAGCAGCTTAGAGGACAGGGGTAATGAGCAGTTCTTC

J gene: TRBJ2-7
clone size: few
D gene: TRBD2
V gene: TRBV6-5
CDR3 protein: CASSYSTSGASYEQYF
CDR3 DNA: TGTGCCAGCAGTTACTCGACTAGCGGGGCCTCCTACGAGCAGTACTTC

J gene: TRBJ2-3
clone size: many
D gene: NA
V gene: TRBV11-2
CDR3 protein: CASSLRDQDADTQYF
CDR3 DNA: TGTGCCAGCAGCTTAAGGGACCAGGACGCAGATACGCAGTATTTT

J gene: TRBJ2-1
clone size: many
D gene: TRBD2
V gene: TRBV12-5
CDR3 protein: CASGLPGGGAGGPSGYNEQFF
CDR3 DNA: TGTGCTAGTGGTTTGCCCGGGGGAGGAGCGGGAGGGCCCTCGGGGTACAATGAGCAGTTCTTC

J gene: TRBJ2-2
clone size: many
D gene: TRBD1
V gene: TRBV27
CDR3 protein: CASSEGQGNTGELFF
CDR3 DNA: TGTGCCAGCAGTGAGGGACAGGGGAACACCGGGGAGCTGTTTTTT

J gene: TRBJ2-7
clone size: many
D gene: NA
V gene: TRBV29-1
CDR3 protein: CSVDSSGLGHEQYF
CDR3 DNA: TGCAGCGTTGATAGCAGTGGCCTTGGGCACGAGCAGTACTTC

J gene: TRBJ1-6
clone size: NA
D gene: NA
V gene: TRBV29-1
CDR3 protein: CSVELGRANSPLHF
CDR3 DNA: TGCAGCGTTGAACTTGGCAGGGCTAATTCACCCCTCCACTTT

J gene: TRBJ1-6
clone size: NA
D gene: NA
V gene: TRBV5-1
CDR3 protein: CASSFIGTSTRNSPLHF
CDR3 DNA: TGCGCCAGCAGCTTTATCGGGACATCGACGAGAAATTCACCCCTCCACTTT

J gene: TRBJ2-7
clone size: many
D gene: NA
V gene: TRBV11-2
CDR3 protein: CASSLEGWGPNHEQYF
CDR3 DNA: TGTGCCAGCAGCTTAGAAGGCTGGGGGCCAAATCACGAGCAGTACTTC

J gene: TRBJ2-5
clone size: NA
D gene: TRBD2
V gene: TRBV3-1
CDR3 protein: CASCLAGAGETQYF
CDR3 DNA: TGTGCCAGCTGTTTAGCGGGAGCGGGAGAGACCCAGTACTTC

J gene: TRBJ1-1
clone size: NA
D gene: NA
V gene: TRBV7-3
CDR3 protein: CASSLTGQMGEAFF
CDR3 DNA: TGTGCCAGCAGCTTAACAGGGCAGATGGGTGAAGCTTTCTTT

J gene: TRBJ2-7
clone size: few
D gene: NA
V gene: TRBV7-9
CDR3 protein: CASSSEKSQEDEQYF
CDR3 DNA: TGTGCCAGCAGCTCGGAAAAATCGCAAGAGGACGAGCAGTACTTC

J gene: TRBJ2-1
clone size: many
D gene: NA
V gene: TRBV27
CDR3 protein: CASTLIRDPLGEQFF
CDR3 DNA: TGTGCCAGCACCTTAATCCGGGACCCACTCGGTGAGCAGTTCTTC

J gene: TRBJ1-5
clone size: many
D gene: NA
V gene: TRBV3-1
CDR3 protein: CASSVRGSGQPQHF
CDR3 DNA: TGTGCCAGCAGCGTACGGGGTTCGGGTCAGCCCCAGCATTTT

J gene: TRBJ1-1
clone size: NA
D gene: TRBD1
V gene: TRBV18
CDR3 protein: CASSPETGTVSFEAFF
CDR3 DNA: TGTGCCAGCTCACCGGAAACCGGGACAGTATCCTTCGAAGCTTTCTTT

J gene: TRBJ2-1
clone size: NA
D gene: TRBD2
V gene: TRBV19
CDR3 protein: CASFGTSGLASYNEQFF
CDR3 DNA: TGTGCCAGTTTCGGGACTAGCGGGTTAGCCAGCTACAATGAGCAGTTCTTC

J gene: TRBJ2-1
clone size: many
D gene: NA
V gene: TRBV25-1
CDR3 protein: CASSEFENEQFF
CDR3 DNA: TGTGCCAGCAGTGAATTCGAGAATGAGCAGTTCTTC

J gene: TRBJ1-1
clone size: NA
D gene: NA
V gene: TRBV9
CDR3 protein: CASSVEPREGTEAFF
CDR3 DNA: TGTGCCAGCAGCGTAGAACCTAGGGAGGGCACTGAAGCTTTCTTT

J gene: TRBJ2-7
clone size: few
D gene: NA
V gene: TRBV29-1
CDR3 protein: CSVEEVGEQYF
CDR3 DNA: TGCAGCGTTGAGGAGGTCGGTGAGCAGTACTTC

J gene: TRBJ2-5
clone size: NA
D gene: NA
V gene: TRBV18
CDR3 protein: CASSPPGGQFQETQYF
CDR3 DNA: TGTGCCAGCTCACCACCGGGGGGACAGTTCCAAGAGACCCAGTACTTC